The rows below give T cell receptor beta chains drawn from one sample of a study of blood T cell repertoires in COVID-19. The data were produced by immunoSEQ multiplex PCR, yet TCRdb's version contains in-frame clones alone and is incomplete. The data hold approximately 110,000 clones, with about 90% observed a single time. The sample consisted of peripheral blood. Receptors were obtained from a woman aged 50 to 60 with active or convalescent COVID-19. Each CDR3 is given with its conserved first and last residue. Each record gives: V gene, clone size, J gene, D gene, CDR3 protein, CDR3 DNA. The D gene is left open where the match is weak. Size is omitted from some rows. Given values are once, few, many or a class for expanded clones.

V gene: TRBV11-1
clone size: -
J gene: TRBJ1-1
D gene: -
CDR3 protein: CASSLFPGNTEAFF
CDR3 DNA: TGTGCCAGCAGCTTATTTCCCGGGAACACTGAAGCTTTCTTT

V gene: TRBV18
clone size: -
J gene: TRBJ1-2
D gene: TRBD1
CDR3 protein: CASSPQTGEGSGYTF
CDR3 DNA: TGTGCCAGCTCACCTCAGACAGGGGAGGGGTCTGGCTACACCTTC

V gene: TRBV4-1
clone size: -
J gene: TRBJ2-5
D gene: TRBD2
CDR3 protein: CASSSVASGVFQETQYF
CDR3 DNA: TGCGCCAGCAGCTCAGTCGCTAGCGGAGTTTTCCAAGAGACCCAGTACTTC

V gene: TRBV5-4
clone size: -
J gene: TRBJ1-6
D gene: TRBD1
CDR3 protein: CASSPGQGGSPLHF
CDR3 DNA: TGTGCCAGCAGTCCGGGACAGGGGGGTTCACCCCTCCACTTT

V gene: TRBV2
clone size: -
J gene: TRBJ2-3
D gene: TRBD2
CDR3 protein: CASSEAPTSGHTDTQYF
CDR3 DNA: TGTGCCAGCAGTGAAGCTCCGACTAGCGGTCACACAGATACGCAGTATTTT

V gene: TRBV30
clone size: -
J gene: TRBJ2-1
D gene: TRBD2
CDR3 protein: CAWTGTSGRGHKEQFF
CDR3 DNA: TGTGCCTGGACCGGGACTAGCGGGAGGGGGCATAAGGAGCAGTTCTTC

V gene: TRBV24-1
clone size: -
J gene: TRBJ2-2
D gene: TRBD1
CDR3 protein: CATRGTANTGELFF
CDR3 DNA: TGTGCCACCAGGGGGACAGCGAACACCGGGGAGCTGTTTTTT

V gene: TRBV5-1
clone size: few
J gene: TRBJ2-7
D gene: -
CDR3 protein: CASSLGQNEQYF
CDR3 DNA: TGCGCCAGCAGCTTGGGGCAGAACGAGCAGTACTTC

V gene: TRBV9
clone size: once
J gene: TRBJ1-6
D gene: TRBD1
CDR3 protein: CASSLILQGASRSPLHF
CDR3 DNA: TGTGCCAGCAGTCTTATTTTGCAGGGGGCGTCTAGGTCACCCCTCCACTTT

V gene: TRBV19
clone size: -
J gene: TRBJ1-2
D gene: -
CDR3 protein: CASGGGGLISYGYTF
CDR3 DNA: TGTGCCAGTGGTGGGGGAGGACTGATTTCCTATGGCTACACCTTC

V gene: TRBV2
clone size: -
J gene: TRBJ1-1
D gene: -
CDR3 protein: CASSEGVDEAFF
CDR3 DNA: TGTGCCAGCAGTGAAGGTGTAGATGAAGCTTTCTTT

V gene: TRBV3-1/TRBV3-2
clone size: -
J gene: TRBJ2-7
D gene: TRBD2
CDR3 protein: CASSQDPGLAGAGGTYEQYF
CDR3 DNA: TGTGCCAGCAGCCAAGATCCCGGACTAGCGGGAGCAGGAGGGACCTACGAGCAGTACTTC

V gene: TRBV10-3
clone size: -
J gene: TRBJ1-4
D gene: -
CDR3 protein: CAISESGVKNEKLFF
CDR3 DNA: TGTGCCATCAGTGAGTCCGGGGTTAAAAATGAAAAACTGTTTTTT

V gene: TRBV2
clone size: -
J gene: TRBJ1-4
D gene: -
CDR3 protein: CASAKGGVINEKLFF
CDR3 DNA: TGTGCCAGCGCCAAAGGGGGGGTTATTAATGAAAAACTGTTTTTT

V gene: TRBV10-3
clone size: -
J gene: TRBJ2-1
D gene: TRBD2
CDR3 protein: CAANSGSDNEQFF
CDR3 DNA: TGTGCCGCCAATAGCGGGAGCGACAATGAGCAGTTCTTC

V gene: TRBV10-3
clone size: -
J gene: TRBJ1-5
D gene: TRBD1
CDR3 protein: CAIRDRLDQPQHF
CDR3 DNA: TGTGCCATCAGGGACAGGTTGGATCAGCCCCAGCATTTT

V gene: TRBV30
clone size: -
J gene: TRBJ1-5
D gene: TRBD1
CDR3 protein: CAWSPGQPNQPQHF
CDR3 DNA: TGTGCCTGGAGTCCGGGACAGCCGAATCAGCCCCAGCATTTT

V gene: TRBV18
clone size: -
J gene: TRBJ2-7
D gene: -
CDR3 protein: CASSPPGDPYEQYF
CDR3 DNA: TGTGCCAGCTCACCACCGGGCGACCCCTACGAGCAGTACTTC

V gene: TRBV9
clone size: -
J gene: TRBJ1-1
D gene: -
CDR3 protein: CASSSDGDRTEAFF
CDR3 DNA: TGTGCCAGCAGTTCGGACGGGGATAGGACTGAAGCTTTCTTT

V gene: TRBV24-1
clone size: -
J gene: TRBJ1-2
D gene: TRBD1
CDR3 protein: CATSGTGGLNYGYTF
CDR3 DNA: TGTGCCACCTCCGGGACAGGGGGACTGAACTATGGCTACACCTTC

V gene: TRBV10-3
clone size: -
J gene: TRBJ1-2
D gene: -
CDR3 protein: CATRVEPSNYGYTF
CDR3 DNA: TGTGCCACCAGGGTAGAACCCTCTAACTATGGCTACACCTTC

V gene: TRBV18
clone size: -
J gene: TRBJ1-5
D gene: TRBD1
CDR3 protein: CASSPSPGTGSKPQHF
CDR3 DNA: TGTGCCAGCTCACCTTCCCCCGGGACAGGGTCTAAGCCCCAGCATTTT

V gene: TRBV4-1
clone size: -
J gene: TRBJ2-3
D gene: TRBD2
CDR3 protein: CASRGGREGRADTQYF
CDR3 DNA: TGCGCCAGCAGAGGGGGGCGGGAGGGCCGCGCAGATACGCAGTATTTT

V gene: TRBV7-2
clone size: few
J gene: TRBJ2-7
D gene: TRBD2
CDR3 protein: CASSQGTSGSSEQYF
CDR3 DNA: TGTGCCAGCAGTCAGGGGACTAGCGGGAGCTCCGAGCAGTACTTC

V gene: TRBV18
clone size: -
J gene: TRBJ1-1
D gene: -
CDR3 protein: CASSPGVNTEAFF
CDR3 DNA: TGTGCCAGCTCGCCTGGAGTGAACACTGAAGCTTTCTTT

V gene: TRBV19
clone size: -
J gene: TRBJ2-1
D gene: TRBD2
CDR3 protein: CASSVSSGASSYNEQFF
CDR3 DNA: TGTGCCAGTAGTGTTTCTAGCGGGGCCAGCTCCTACAATGAGCAGTTCTTC

V gene: TRBV2
clone size: -
J gene: TRBJ2-5
D gene: TRBD2
CDR3 protein: CASSAGGPRTQYF
CDR3 DNA: TGTGCCAGCAGTGCGGGAGGGCCACGGACCCAGTACTTC